This entry describes one T cell receptor (beta chain). Its antigen remains unknown. This specimen belongs to a study of T cell clonotyping in hematopoietic cell transplantation. Study context: Pretransplant recipient samples were taken after cytoreduction.

Profiling relied on immunoSEQ multiplex PCR, and the TCRdb table lists in-frame clones only, not all of them. Here the sample spans about 27,000 clones, roughly 70% being singletons. Study findings and constraints: CD4 and CD8 repertoire contributions could not be separated without sorting. After transplant, recipient diversity fell while pathologically expanded clonotypes grew through day 180.

Specified time point: recipient sample about 28 days before transplant, after cytoreduction. Sequencing was performed on peripheral blood mononuclear cells, taken before stem cell transplant. This TCR derives from a man between 45 and 60 years old with myelodysplastic syndrome. Some clones in this sample may be carry-over from other donors' samples.

The CDR3 nucleotides read TGTGCCAGCAGCTTTATTCCGGGGGATACGCAGTATTTT. It is translated as CASSFIPGDTQYF. The chain couples TRBV27 to TRBJ2-3; maybe TRBD2 (5 bases). This CDR3 is 13 amino acids long. Trimming removed 6 bases at V and 6 bases at J, with 13 bases between. In germline, CDR1 is MNHEY, CDR2 SMNVEV (reference sequence).